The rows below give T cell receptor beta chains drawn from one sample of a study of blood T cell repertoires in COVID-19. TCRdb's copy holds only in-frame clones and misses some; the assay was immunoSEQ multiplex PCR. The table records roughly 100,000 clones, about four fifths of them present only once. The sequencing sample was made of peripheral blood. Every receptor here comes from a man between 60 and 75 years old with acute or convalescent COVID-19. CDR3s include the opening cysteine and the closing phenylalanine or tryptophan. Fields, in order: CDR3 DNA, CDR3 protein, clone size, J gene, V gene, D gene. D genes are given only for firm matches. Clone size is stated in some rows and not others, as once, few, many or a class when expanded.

TGTGCCAGCAGTTTGAGGTCAGGGGGCAATCAGCCCCAGCATTTT,CASSLRSGGNQPQHF,NA,TRBJ1-5,TRBV28,NA
TGTGCCATCAGTGAGGAGCAAATCATCAATGAGCAGTTCTTC,CAISEEQIINEQFF,few,TRBJ2-1,TRBV10-3,NA
TGTGCCAGTAGTTTCTGGCAGGATAATTCACCCCTCCACTTT,CASSFWQDNSPLHF,once,TRBJ1-6,TRBV19,NA
TGCGCCAGCAGCTTGAGGGGCAACACCGGGGAGCTGTTTTTT,CASSLRGNTGELFF,NA,TRBJ2-2,TRBV5-1,NA
TGTGCCAGCAGTTTAATGGCGGAGATCTACGAGCAGTACTTC,CASSLMAEIYEQYF,few,TRBJ2-7,TRBV28,NA
TGTGCCAGCAGCTTACTGACGTACAGGGGGCGGGTGAACTATGGCTACACCTTC,CASSLLTYRGRVNYGYTF,NA,TRBJ1-2,TRBV5-4,TRBD1
TGCGCCAGCAGCTTGGAGTGGACAGGGGCCACCTATGGCTACACCTTC,CASSLEWTGATYGYTF,NA,TRBJ1-2,TRBV5-1,TRBD1
TGTGCCAGCAGCCTGGGGGGTAGCAGATCCTACGAGCAGTACTTC,CASSLGGSRSYEQYF,NA,TRBJ2-7,TRBV27,NA
TGTGCCAGCACCAAGACAGCGTATGGCTACACCTTC,CASTKTAYGYTF,NA,TRBJ1-2,TRBV9,NA
TGTGCCAGCAGCAAAGCTGAAAACAGGGGGAACGATACGCAGTATTTT,CASSKAENRGNDTQYF,few,TRBJ2-3,TRBV21-1,NA
TGTGCCAGCAGCTGGGGCTCTGAAGCTTTCTTT,CASSWGSEAFF,NA,TRBJ1-1,TRBV27,NA
TGTGCCAGCAGTCGGACAGGCTATGGCTACACCTTC,CASSRTGYGYTF,NA,TRBJ1-2,TRBV12-3/TRBV12-4,TRBD1
TGTGCCAGCAGCTTGGACAGAGGGACCTCCTACAATGAGCAGTTCTTC,CASSLDRGTSYNEQFF,NA,TRBJ2-1,TRBV7-3,NA
TGTGCTAGTGGAAACGGACTAGCAGGGGTGGAGACCCAGTACTTC,CASGNGLAGVETQYF,once,TRBJ2-5,TRBV12-5,TRBD2
TGCAGCGTTGAAGGACCTTTCCTTCAGGATGGCTACACCTTC,CSVEGPFLQDGYTF,NA,TRBJ1-2,TRBV29-1,NA
TGTGCCAGCATTCGTTCGGGAGTGGGGGGAGAGACCCAGTACTTC,CASIRSGVGGETQYF,NA,TRBJ2-5,TRBV28,NA
TGTGCCAGCAGTGACAGGGAGGGGGAAAAACTGTTTTTT,CASSDREGEKLFF,few,TRBJ1-4,TRBV6-1,NA
TGTGCCAGCACCTGGGACAGGGGGCCCTACGAGCAGTACTTC,CASTWDRGPYEQYF,NA,TRBJ2-7,TRBV7-9,TRBD1
TGCAGCGTCGTGTGGGGCCCGGGACAGAACACTGAAGCTTTCTTT,CSVVWGPGQNTEAFF,NA,TRBJ1-1,TRBV29-1,NA
TGTGCCAGCAGCCACCGGACATCCAACTATGGCTACACCTTC,CASSHRTSNYGYTF,NA,TRBJ1-2,TRBV3-1/TRBV3-2,NA
TGTGCCAGCCTTGCGGGGGGGTGGGACTATAGCAATCAGCCCCAGCATTTT,CASLAGGWDYSNQPQHF,NA,TRBJ1-5,TRBV28,NA
TGTGCCAGCAGGTACAGTGGGACAGAATCTAATGAAAAACTGTTTTTT,CASRYSGTESNEKLFF,NA,TRBJ1-4,TRBV2,TRBD1
TGTGCCAGCAACAGGGATGACTATGGCTACACCTTC,CASNRDDYGYTF,NA,TRBJ1-2,TRBV9,NA
TGCAGCGTTGTAGGGGGACAGACAGACGAGTATGGCTACACCTTC,CSVVGGQTDEYGYTF,NA,TRBJ1-2,TRBV29-1,TRBD1
TGCGCCAGCAGCTTGGTCATTAGCACGTCTAACTATGGCTACACCTTC,CASSLVISTSNYGYTF,few,TRBJ1-2,TRBV5-1,NA
TGTGCCAGTAGTACCCAGGGGGCAGCCGGGGAGCTGTTTTTT,CASSTQGAAGELFF,NA,TRBJ2-2,TRBV19,TRBD1
TGTGCCAGCAGTGAGGCGGGCAATGAGCAGTTCTTC,CASSEAGNEQFF,NA,TRBJ2-1,TRBV2,NA
TGTGCCAGCAGTGAAGCCCTCACAGAGCAGTTCTTC,CASSEALTEQFF,NA,TRBJ2-1,TRBV6-1,NA
TGTGCCAGTCGAGGGACCTGGGAGGTCTCTGAAGCTTTCTTT,CASRGTWEVSEAFF,NA,TRBJ1-1,TRBV19,NA
TGTGCCAGCAGTTTACTCTCTACAGGGACCTACGAGCAGTACTTC,CASSLLSTGTYEQYF,NA,TRBJ2-7,TRBV27,NA
TGCGCCAGCAGCCAAGGCGGGGGGCTGGAGCAGTACTTC,CASSQGGGLEQYF,NA,TRBJ2-7,TRBV4-1,TRBD2
TGTGCCAGCAGTTACCGGACAGGGGTCCAGCCCCAGCATTTT,CASSYRTGVQPQHF,NA,TRBJ1-5,TRBV6-5,TRBD1
TGTGCCAGCAGCCTGGACAGGGTCACCAAAAACATTCAGTACTTC,CASSLDRVTKNIQYF,NA,TRBJ2-4,TRBV7-3,TRBD1
TGCGCCAGCAGCCAAGATTTTCTTGTCCAGGGCGGAGAGACCCAGTACTTC,CASSQDFLVQGGETQYF,NA,TRBJ2-5,TRBV4-3,NA
TGCGCCAGCAGCTTGAACGGGGGGCTGACTGAAGCTTTCTTT,CASSLNGGLTEAFF,NA,TRBJ1-1,TRBV5-1,NA
TGTGCCAGCAGTGAAACACGGGACACTGAAGCTTTCTTT,CASSETRDTEAFF,once,TRBJ1-1,TRBV2,NA
TGTGCCAGCAGCACCCGTAGCGGGAACACCGGGGAGCTGTTTTTT,CASSTRSGNTGELFF,NA,TRBJ2-2,TRBV9,NA
TGTGCCAGCAGTGAAACAGCCTTCAGATGGGACACCATATATTTT,CASSETAFRWDTIYF,NA,TRBJ1-3,TRBV6-1,NA
TGTGCCAGCAGCTTAAGTGCTAGCGGCCGTCAAGAGACCCAGTACTTC,CASSLSASGRQETQYF,once,TRBJ2-5,TRBV11-1,TRBD2
TGTGCCAGCAGCTTAGCGAGAATTTCTGTCTCTTACAATGAGCAGTTCTTC,CASSLARISVSYNEQFF,NA,TRBJ2-1,TRBV11-1,NA